This is a list of T cell receptor beta chains from one sample in a study of CD8 T cells in ankylosing spondylitis. TCRdb fed the 5' RACE reads into MiXCR, producing one record per CDR3 protein. The sample shows roughly 470,000 distinct CDR3 sequences, more than 25% of them seen only once. The specimen sequenced was blood, either unsorted or a sorted T cell fraction (not recorded which). The receptors shown here come from a male donor with ankylosing spondylitis. Each CDR3 is given with its conserved first and last residue. A D gene is named only where the DNA matches it firmly. For some rows the clone size is stated as once, few or many, or as a class when expanded; others skip it.

>-|TRBJ2-1|-|TRBV20-1
CSASRIAVEQFF
TGCAGTGCTAGTCGGATAGCGGTTGAGCAGTTCTTC
>few|TRBJ2-1|TRBD2|TRBV4-2
CASSQDLNLADRKEQFF
TGTGCCAGCAGCCAAGATTTGAACCTAGCGGACCGCAAAGAGCAGTTCTTC
>-|TRBJ1-6|-|TRBV11-3
CASSLPGLRSPLHF
TGTGCCAGCAGCTTACCAGGGTTGCGATCACCCCTCCACTTT
>once|TRBJ2-1|TRBD2|TRBV3-1
CASSRGLAGVGFF
TGTGCCAGCAGCCGGGGACTAGCGGGAGTCGGGTTCTTC
>few|TRBJ1-1|-|TRBV2
CASAPGTEAFF
TGTGCCAGTGCCCCCGGGACCGAAGCTTTCTTT
>-|TRBJ2-3|TRBD2|TRBV20-1
CSAGTSGTSTDTQYF
TGCAGTGCAGGGACTAGCGGGACTAGCACAGATACGCAGTATTTT
>few|TRBJ2-1|TRBD2|TRBV5-1
CASSPLGGGSSYNEQFF
TGCGCCAGCAGCCCCTTGGGCGGGGGAAGCTCCTACAATGAGCAGTTCTTC
>few|TRBJ1-2|-|TRBV14
CASSQGSGYGYTF
TGTGCCAGCAGCCAAGGGTCGGGCTATGGCTACACCTTC
>-|TRBJ2-2|-|TRBV3-1
CASSQTRGGGTGELFF
TGTGCCAGCAGCCAAACTCGCGGAGGGGGGACCGGGGAGCTGTTTTTT
>-|TRBJ2-1|TRBD2|TRBV6-1
CASSETLAGGRHAREQFF
TGTGCCAGCAGTGAAACACTAGCGGGAGGGCGCCATGCGCGGGAGCAGTTCTTC
>-|TRBJ1-1|-|TRBV20-1
CSARGGKAEAFF
TGCAGTGCTAGAGGAGGGAAGGCTGAAGCTTTCTTT
>-|TRBJ2-7|-|TRBV2
CGSRASLGEQYF
TGTGGCAGCAGGGCATCCTTGGGTGAGCAGTACTTC
>-|TRBJ1-6|-|TRBV20-1
CSASPSGANSPLHF
TGCAGTGCTAGTCCGTCAGGGGCTAATTCACCCCTCCACTTT
>-|TRBJ2-7|TRBD1|TRBV5-1
CASSLIFQGAYEQYF
TGCGCCAGCAGCTTGATTTTTCAGGGGGCTTACGAGCAGTACTTC
>-|TRBJ1-4|-|TRBV20-1
CSARDPSRQEGEKLFF
TGCAGTGCTAGAGATCCCTCCCGCCAGGAGGGCGAAAAACTGTTTTTT
>-|TRBJ1-2|TRBD1|TRBV10-3
CAISDWDRRQSDYGYTF
TGTGCCATCAGTGATTGGGACAGGAGGCAGTCAGACTATGGCTACACCTTC
>few|TRBJ2-2|TRBD2|TRBV4-2
CASSQDPGGSTAGELFF
TGTGCCAGCAGCCAAGATCCGGGAGGGAGTACGGCCGGGGAGCTGTTTTTT
>-|TRBJ2-5|-|TRBV7-9
CASSSSLGAQYF
TGTGCCAGCAGTTCAAGCCTCGGGGCCCAGTACTTC
>-|TRBJ2-2|TRBD1|TRBV2
CASIGDRTTGELFF
TGTGCCAGCATTGGGGACAGAACAACCGGGGAGCTGTTTTTT
>-|TRBJ1-4|-|TRBV2
CASSGRATLNEKLFF
TGTGCCAGCAGTGGCCGCGCTACGTTAAATGAAAAACTGTTTTTT
>-|TRBJ2-3|TRBD2|TRBV11-2
CASSLASTSGRGDTQYF
TGTGCCAGCAGCTTAGCCTCGACTAGCGGGAGGGGAGATACGCAGTATTTT
>-|TRBJ2-1|-|TRBV5-1
CASSLSRLNNEQFF
TGCGCCAGCAGCTTAAGCAGGCTCAACAATGAGCAGTTCTTC